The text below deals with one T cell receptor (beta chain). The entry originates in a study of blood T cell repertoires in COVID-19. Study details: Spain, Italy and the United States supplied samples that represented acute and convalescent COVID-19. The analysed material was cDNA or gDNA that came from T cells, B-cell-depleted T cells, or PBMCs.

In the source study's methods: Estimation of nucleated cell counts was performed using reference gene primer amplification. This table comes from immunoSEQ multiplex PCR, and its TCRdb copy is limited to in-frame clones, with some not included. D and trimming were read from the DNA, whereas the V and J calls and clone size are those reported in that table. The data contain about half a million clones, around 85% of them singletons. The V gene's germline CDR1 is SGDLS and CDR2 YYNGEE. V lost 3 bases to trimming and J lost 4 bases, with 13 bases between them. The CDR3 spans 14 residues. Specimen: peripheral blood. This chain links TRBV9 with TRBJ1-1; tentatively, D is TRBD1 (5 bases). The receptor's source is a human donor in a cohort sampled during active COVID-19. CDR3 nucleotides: TGTGCCAGCAGCGCCCAGGGAACTCGCACTGAAGCTTTCTTT. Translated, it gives CASSAQGTRTEAFF. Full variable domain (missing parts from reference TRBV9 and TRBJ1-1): DSGVTQTPKHLITATGQRVTLRCSPRSGDLSVYWYQQSLDQGLQFLIQYYNGEERAKGNILERFSAQQFPDLHSELNLSSLELGDSALYFCASSAQGTRTEAFFGQGTRLTVV.